This T cell receptor beta chain was captured by sequencing in a study of blood T cell repertoires in COVID-19. Looking at the study overall: The cDNA or gDNA used as material had been derived from T cells, B-cell-depleted T cells, or PBMCs.

Some clones are missing from TCRdb's copy, which holds only in-frame ones; the method was immunoSEQ multiplex PCR. The table records some 410,000 clones, approximately 87% of them present only once. Individuals drawn from under 30 US areas were roughly 18 to 89 years old. Participants' own reports of clinical history determined their cohort assignment. The sample comprised PBMCs or T cells enriched from blood (not recorded which). The receptor was isolated from a woman in her 30s with acute COVID-19.

CDR3 residues: CASSLAGGGGGEQYF. As DNA, the CDR3 is TGCGCCAGCAGCTTGGCTGGCGGGGGCGGCGGGGAGCAGTACTTC. J is TRBJ2-7 and V is TRBV5-1; weak D call: TRBD2 (7 bases). The CDR3 has 15 residues. Looked up from germline, CDR1 is SGHRS and CDR2 is YFSETQ. Trimming removed 0 bases at V and 7 bases at J, with 17 bases between.